This record looks at one T cell receptor (beta chain) sequence and its context. This entry belongs to a study of T cells of healthy individuals. TCRdb redid the calling of the 5' RACE reads with MiXCR, one entry per CDR3 protein. This sample carries 100,000 or so distinct CDR3 sequences, about 16% of them seen once, and the ten largest clones take more than 5.5%. This clonotype was obtained from a human donor in good health.

The CDR3 nucleotides are TGTGCCAGCAGCCCTAGCGGGGGAGTTCACAATGAGCAGTTCTTC. As protein: CASSPSGGVHNEQFF. V gene TRBV3-1 combines with J gene TRBJ2-1; TRBD2 matches at 10 bases. This CDR3 comprises 15 residues. Germline V gives CDR1 LGHDT, CDR2 YNNKEL (reference sequence). V was clipped by 4 bases and J by 5 bases; unmatched bases: 5.